This TCR beta chain was found in a study of T cells in Graves' hyperthyroidism and ophthalmopathy. Overall study results and limits: Among thyroid clonotypes expanded above 0.001, most also appeared in blood.

In this sample, this clonotype turned up many times. Its antigen is unidentified. Amplified TCR beta CDR3 regions came from RNA transcripts. An initial round of RT-PCR targeting the TCR CDR3 relied on the HTBI primer set. TCRdb recomputed calls from the multiplex PCR reads with MiXCR, one row per CDR3 protein. The table has over 450,000 distinct CDR3 sequences, approximately 17% seen once; the top ten hold about 16%. CDR1 DFQATT and CDR2 SNEGSKA come from the germline V gene (reference sequence). V lost 6 bases and J 5 bases, leaving 18 bases between the germline ends. This CDR3 comprises 14 residues. The receptor's source is a woman under 30 with Graves' ophthalmopathy. This chain joins TRBV20-1 and TRBJ2-3; either TRBD1 or TRBD2 may fit D (5 bases each). Sequenced input: blood. This CDR3 is CSALPGAMRDTQYF. CDR3 nucleotide sequence: TGCAGTGCCCTCCCCGGGGCCATGAGAGATACGCAGTATTTT.